These 20 T cell receptor beta chains were all obtained from the same sample, sequenced in a study of blood T cell repertoires in COVID-19. Produced via immunoSEQ multiplex PCR; TCRdb's table is partial and in-frame only. Of tens of thousands of clones in the sample, 83% are singletons; the top ten hold over 15%. Sequencing input: peripheral blood. Receptors were obtained from a middle-aged man with acute or convalescent COVID-19.

CDR3 DNA: TGTGCCACCAGCAGCGTCCGGGGAGGCTACGAGCAGTACTTC. Translating it yields CATSSVRGGYEQYF. This rearrangement joins TRBV15 to TRBJ2-7, with D maybe TRBD2 (6 bases). Between the trimmed V and J ends, which lost 3 bases and 3 bases, there was a span of 12 bases. The CDR3 has 14 amino acids. Germline lookup yields CDR1 LNHNV and CDR2 YYDKDF (reference sequence).

The chain is built from TRBV3-1 (or the pseudogene TRBV3-2) and TRBJ1-1; D gene unclear. The CDR3 extends over 12 amino acids. Germline V gene data show CDR1 as LGHDT and CDR2 as YNNKEL (reference sequence). V lost 3 bases, J lost 1 base, and 3 bases lay in between. The DNA of the CDR3 is TGTGCCAGCAGCCACGGGAACACTGAAGCTTTCTTT. Protein product: CASSHGNTEAFF.

V is TRBV28 and J is TRBJ1-2; D is possibly TRBD1 (5 bases). Trimming stripped 2 bases from V and 12 bases from J, with 19 bases between. CDR3 length: 14 amino acids. Germline V gene sequence: CDR1 MDHEN, CDR2 SYDVKM. This CDR3 is CASSLSLGGEGNTF. CDR3 sequence (DNA): TGTGCCAGCAGTTTAAGTTTGGGTGGGGAGGGGAACACCTTC.

This rearrangement joins TRBV6-5 to TRBJ2-1, with D tentatively TRBD1 (5 bases). Germline-derived CDR1 and CDR2 are MNHEY and SVGAGI. The V and J ends lost 4 bases and 2 bases respectively, with 15 bases between them. This CDR3 spans 16 amino acids. Here the CDR3 reads CASSSPKGIPYNEQFF. For the CDR3, the DNA is TGTGCCAGCAGTTCTCCCAAGGGGATCCCCTACAATGAGCAGTTCTTC.

The V call is TRBV6-5, the J call TRBJ2-7; maybe TRBD1 (6 bases). The CDR3 runs 13 residues. Germline assignment: CDR1 MNHEY and CDR2 SVGAGI. Trimming removed 5 bases from V and 2 bases from J, with 10 bases in between. DNA for the CDR3: TGTGCCAGCAGTCCTTGGGGGCCCTACGAGCAGTACTTC. Protein: CASSPWGPYEQYF.

CDR3 nucleotide sequence: TGTGCCAAGCGAGTGTCCTATAATTCACCCCTCCACTTT. It yields the protein CAKRVSYNSPLHF. The chain links TRBV2 to TRBJ1-6, with unresolved D. This CDR3 is 13 amino acids long. Deletions cut 10 bases from V and 1 base from J, with 8 bases between. The V gene's germline CDR1 is SNHLY and CDR2 FYNNEI.

This chain connects TRBV3-1 (or the pseudogene TRBV3-2) to TRBJ1-2; the D is unclear. The germline gives CDR1 LGHDT, CDR2 YNNKEL (reference sequence). V dropped 1 base and J dropped 2 bases, with 11 bases sitting between them. The CDR3 length is 15 residues. The CDR3 sequence is CASSQGRWANYGYTF. The CDR3 DNA is TGTGCCAGCAGCCAAGGCCGGTGGGCGAACTATGGCTACACCTTC.

This clone was found once. V and J are TRBV19 and TRBJ2-7; 11 bases are a match to TRBD1. Trimming cost V 5 bases and J 4 bases; bases outside gene matches: 10. CDR1 is LNHDA, CDR2 SQIVND, per germline (reference sequence). CDR3 length: 16 residues. CDR3 in DNA: TGTGCCAGTAGTGTTTCCGGGACAGGGGGAACTTACGAGCAGTACTTC. It specifies CASSVSGTGGTYEQYF.

This clone was observed a single time. This chain links TRBV19 with TRBJ1-2, with D perhaps TRBD1 (6 bases). V lost 4 bases, J lost 5 bases, and 20 bases lay in between. This CDR3 spans 16 amino acids. Germline lookup yields CDR1 LNHDA and CDR2 SQIVND (reference sequence). The CDR3 DNA sequence: TGTGCCAGTAGTACTTCCGGGACAACGGGCCGTTATGGCTACACCTTC. Its translation is CASSTSGTTGRYGYTF.

The chain has TRBV7-9 and TRBJ1-6; 7 bases line up with TRBD1. Germline values: CDR1 SEHNR, CDR2 FQNEAQ (reference sequence). V dropped 5 bases and J dropped 7; count of bases not matched to a gene: 5. CDR3 length: 14 residues. CDR3 protein: CASSRGQTNSPLHF. Here the CDR3 DNA reads TGTGCCAGCAGCCGGGGACAGACCAATTCACCCCTCCACTTT.

V gene TRBV7-9 combines with J gene TRBJ1-2, with D unclear. Germline CDR1 reads SEHNR; CDR2 reads FQNEAQ (reference sequence). V was clipped by 3 bases and J by 7 bases, with 18 bases between them. The CDR3 covers 15 residues. CDR3 sequence (DNA): TGTGCCAGCAGCTTTGCCGGGGTTGGATTGAGTGGCTACACCTTC. This sequence encodes CASSFAGVGLSGYTF.

The chain links TRBV27 to TRBJ2-5; TRBD1 agrees at 10 bases. The germline V gene encodes CDR1 MNHEY and CDR2 SMNVEV (reference sequence). CDR3 length: 14 amino acids. V gave up 3 bases and J gave up 5 bases; unmatched junction bases: 3. This chain's CDR3 is CASSLDRGWETQYF. The CDR3 coding sequence is TGTGCCAGCAGTTTGGACAGGGGGTGGGAGACCCAGTACTTC.

This chain joins TRBV5-1 and TRBJ2-3, with 10 bases fitting TRBD2. V lost 4 bases, J lost 9 bases, and 8 bases stayed unmatched. This CDR3 spans 14 amino acids. Germline-derived CDR1 and CDR2 are SGHRS and YFSETQ. Here the CDR3 reads CASSATSGERTQYF. The CDR3, as DNA: TGCGCCAGCAGCGCAACTAGCGGGGAAAGGACGCAGTATTTT.

The chain links TRBV19 to TRBJ2-5; 9 bases are a match to TRBD1. Germline-derived CDR1 and CDR2 are LNHDA and SQIVND (reference sequence). This CDR3 is built from 16 residues. The V segment lost 4 bases and the J segment 5 bases; nucleotides outside the gene matches: 11. The CDR3 DNA follows: TGTGCCAGTAGTACCCTGGGACAGGGCCGATTTGAGACCCAGTACTTC. Encoded protein: CASSTLGQGRFETQYF.

The rearrangement joins TRBV4-1 to TRBJ1-2, with a tentative D call TRBD1 (6 bases). Germline V gene sequence: CDR1 MGHRA, CDR2 YSYEKL. This CDR3 has 13 residues. Trimming cost V 0 bases and J 7 bases, with 9 bases left between them. In nucleotides, the CDR3 is TGCGCCAGCAGCCAAGAGGGAGGGGGTGGCTACACCTTC. This sequence encodes CASSQEGGGGYTF.

DNA of the CDR3: TGTGCCAGCAGTTCACTCGTGGCCGGGGAGCTGTTTTTT. Its protein is CASSSLVAGELFF. This chain uses TRBV6-5 with TRBJ2-2; D call uncertain. CDR3 length: 13 amino acids. Trimming removed 4 bases from V and 6 bases from J, with 9 bases in between. Germline CDR1 and CDR2: MNHEY and SVGAGI.

V gene TRBV10-2 combines with J gene TRBJ2-5, with a weak D call TRBD1 (5 bases). CDR1 is WSHSY and CDR2 is SAAADI in the germline V gene. V lost 3 bases to trimming and J lost 1 base, with 6 bases between them. This CDR3 is 13 amino acids long. Here the CDR3 DNA reads TGCGCCAGCAGTGACGACAGCCAAGAGACCCAGTACTTC. This encodes CASSDDSQETQYF.

The chain carries TRBV19 and TRBJ1-2; D gene ambiguous. This CDR3 comprises 14 residues. Trimming left V 5 bases short and J 8 bases short, with 18 bases between. CDR1 and CDR2 (germline): LNHDA, SQIVND (reference sequence). CDR3 protein: CASSARLERGGYTF. DNA for the CDR3: TGTGCCAGTAGTGCTAGATTGGAACGCGGCGGCTACACCTTC.

This chain links TRBV29-1 with TRBJ1-2; D gene unclear. V gave up 3 bases and J gave up 0 bases, with 8 bases separating them. Germline V gene sequence: CDR1 SQVTM, CDR2 ANQGSEA. This CDR3 spans 13 amino acids. The DNA for the CDR3 is TGCAGCGTTGAGTTCGGGACTAACTATGGCTACACCTTC. Amino acid sequence: CSVEFGTNYGYTF.

This chain uses TRBV18 with TRBJ1-3, with 7 bases that match TRBD1. The CDR3 totals 16 residues. Germline assignment: CDR1 KGHSH and CDR2 LQKENI. V dropped 0 bases and J dropped 2; count of bases not matched to a gene: 4. CDR3 sequence: CASSPPGTVAGNTIYF. As DNA, the CDR3 is TGTGCCAGCTCACCACCCGGGACAGTGGCTGGAAACACCATATATTTT.